This T cell receptor (beta chain) stems from a study of blood T cell repertoires in COVID-19. Study overall: The study drew acute and convalescent COVID-19 samples from the United States, Italy and Spain.

Trimming took 3 bases from V and 4 from J; bases not matched to a gene: 3. The germline V gene has CDR1 LGHDT and CDR2 YNNKEL (reference sequence). The CDR3 covers 13 residues. Original data processing: Reference gene primers were amplified, and this amplification served to estimate nucleated cell counts. The method was immunoSEQ multiplex PCR; TCRdb's version includes in-frame clones alone and lacks a portion of them. From that table come the V and J calls and clone size; the DNA was used to work out D and trimming. The table has under 250,000 clones, about 80% seen once; the top ten hold approximately 4.8%.

This chain connects TRBV3-1 (or the pseudogene TRBV3-2) to TRBJ2-7; 7 nucleotides agree with TRBD2. This clonotype originated in a middle-aged man with active or convalescent COVID-19. The sequenced material came from peripheral blood. CDR3 nucleotides: TGTGCCAGCAGCCAGGCGGGAGTTTACGAGCAGTACTTC. Translated: CASSQAGVYEQYF.